Presented here are 14 T cell receptor beta chains from one specimen sequenced in a study of blood T cell repertoires in COVID-19. Libraries were prepared by immunoSEQ multiplex PCR; TCRdb keeps only in-frame clonotypes and omits some of them. The data show 300,000 or so clones, 75% to 90% seen once. The sequencing sample was made of peripheral blood. These receptor sequences come from a woman under 40 with COVID-19, enrolled during active disease.

This chain connects TRBV6-1 to TRBJ2-1, with a tentative D call TRBD1 (6 bases). The CDR3 is made up of 18 amino acids. Between the trimmed V and J ends, which lost 3 bases and 5 bases, there was a span of 23 bases. CDR1 and CDR2 (germline): MNHNS, SASEGT. Here the CDR3 DNA reads TGTGCCAGCAGTGACATCACCCAGGATCAGTGGACAGACAATGAGCAGTTCTTC. Its translation: CASSDITQDQWTDNEQFF.

V gene TRBV11-2 combines with J gene TRBJ2-3; TRBD2 is a possible D gene (6 bases). There are 19 residues in the CDR3. Germline V gene data show CDR1 as SGHAT and CDR2 as FQNNGV. The ends were cut back, 5 bases at V and 0 bases at J, with 24 bases in the middle. The CDR3 DNA reads as TGTGCCAGCAGCCTCCACCCTCTGAGGGAGGCACCTAGCACAGATACGCAGTATTTT. Translated: CASSLHPLREAPSTDTQYF.

The chain joins TRBV6-2 or TRBV6-3 to TRBJ1-4, with 7 bases aligning to TRBD1. The CDR3 consists of 15 residues. The germline V gene has CDR1 MNHEY and CDR2 SVGEGT. The trim removed 5 bases at V and 6 bases at J, leaving 9 bases unmatched. The CDR3 nucleotides are TGTGCCAGCAGTAACACAGGGGCACAGCATGAAAAACTGTTTTTT. This gives the protein CASSNTGAQHEKLFF.

This clone occurred a few times. The J gene is TRBJ1-1, the V gene TRBV30; 12 bases match TRBD1. Germline CDR1 reads GTSNPN; CDR2 reads SVGIG (reference sequence). V shed 5 bases and J 4 bases; nucleotides not matched to a gene: 11. The CDR3 length is 16 residues. The CDR3 bases are TGTGCCTGGTCGAGAACCGGGACAGGGGGCGCCACTGAAGCTTTCTTT. Amino acids: CAWSRTGTGGATEAFF.

This sequence joins TRBV30 and TRBJ2-2, with D possibly TRBD1 on 5 matching bases. Germline lookup yields CDR1 GTSNPN and CDR2 SVGIG (reference sequence). CDR3 length: 13 residues. V lost 0 bases to trimming and J lost 5 bases, with 7 bases between them. This CDR3 reads CAWSVPGTGELFF. The CDR3 bases are TGTGCCTGGAGTGTACCAGGGACCGGGGAGCTGTTTTTT.

This chain uses TRBV11-3 with TRBJ2-1, with unresolved D. Germline V lookup: CDR1 SGHNT, CDR2 YENEEA. CDR3 length: 12 residues. Deletions cut 1 base from V and 7 bases from J, with 5 bases between. CDR3 in DNA: TGTGCCAGCAGCTTAGTCGGTAATGAGCAGTTCTTC. Amino acid sequence: CASSLVGNEQFF. Supplemented by reference TRBV11-3 and TRBJ2-1, the full variable domain reads EAGVVQSPRYKIIEKKQPVAFWCNPISGHNTLYWYLQNLGQGPELLIRYENEEAVDDSQLPKDRFSAERLKGVDSTLKIQPAELGDSAVYLCASSLVGNEQFFGPGTRLTVL.

The rearrangement uses TRBV6-5 and TRBJ2-3; the match to TRBD1 covers 7 bases. V lost 5 bases and J lost 4; bases outside the gene matches: 9. Germline V gene data show CDR1 as MNHEY and CDR2 as SVGAGI. The length of the CDR3 is 15 residues. CDR3 sequence: CASSQTQGGPDTQYF. DNA of the CDR3: TGTGCCAGCAGTCAAACACAAGGGGGCCCAGATACGCAGTATTTT.

In this sample, this clone turned up many times. J is TRBJ2-7 and V is TRBV4-2; weak D call: TRBD2 (6 bases). Looked up from germline, CDR1 is LGHNA and CDR2 is YNFKEQ. This CDR3 spans 17 amino acids. Trimming took 0 bases from V and 2 from J, leaving 17 bases between them. DNA of the CDR3: TGTGCCAGCAGCCAAGAAGGTTTCGGGGGAGAGACCTACGAGCAGTACTTC. It yields the protein CASSQEGFGGETYEQYF.

The CDR3 is CAWRGLDGRAIYTQYF. The CDR3 nucleotides are TGTGCCTGGCGAGGCTTGGACGGGAGGGCCATTTATACGCAGTATTTT. The chain employs TRBV30 and TRBJ2-3, with 8 bases lining up with TRBD2. The CDR3 is made up of 16 amino acids. The V gene's germline CDR1 is GTSNPN and CDR2 SVGIG (reference sequence). V trimming: 5 bases; J trimming: 7 bases; junction bases outside the gene matches: 17.

A word on this clone: The identical CDR3 is also encoded by other nucleotide sequences in the sample. The genes are TRBV27 and TRBJ1-4; D might be TRBD1 (5 bases). This CDR3 spans 13 amino acids. V dropped 3 bases and J dropped 7 bases, with 9 bases sitting between them. The V gene's germline CDR1 is MNHEY and CDR2 SMNVEV (reference sequence). The CDR3 loop is CASSFSGFEKLFF. CDR3 nucleotide sequence: TGTGCCAGCAGTTTTTCAGGGTTTGAAAAACTGTTTTTT.

This chain uses TRBV10-1 with TRBJ2-3; 7 nucleotides line up with TRBD1. Trimming took 3 bases from V and 4 from J; bases not matched to a gene: 7. The CDR3 runs to 15 residues. Per germline, CDR1 WNHNN and CDR2 SYGVQD (reference sequence). CDR3 protein: CASSDQGQSSDTQYF. The CDR3, as DNA: TGCGCCAGCAGTGACCAGGGACAGAGCTCAGATACGCAGTATTTT.

This rearrangement joins TRBV14 to TRBJ1-4, with 8 nucleotides matching TRBD1. Trimming at V came to 4 bases and at J to 8 bases, leaving 9 bases not matched to a gene. Germline CDR1 SGHDN, CDR2 FVKESK. The CDR3 totals 15 residues. The CDR3 spells CASSRQTGAGEKLFF. The CDR3 DNA follows: TGTGCCAGCAGCCGACAGACAGGGGCTGGGGAAAAACTGTTTTTT.

The chain combines TRBV28 with TRBJ1-1; 7 positions agree with TRBD1. This CDR3 has 13 amino acids. Germline trimming cut 3 bases from V and 7 bases from J; bases unmatched to any gene: 5. The V gene's germline CDR1 is MDHEN and CDR2 SYDVKM. CDR3 residues: CASSFLRGLEAFF. CDR3 DNA: TGTGCCAGCAGTTTCTTAAGGGGGCTTGAAGCTTTCTTT. Complete variable domain (other parts from reference TRBV28 and TRBJ1-1): DVKVTQSSRYLVKRTGEKVFLECVQDMDHENMFWYRQDPGLGLRLIYFSYDVKMKEKGDIPEGYSVSREKKERFSLILESASTNQTSMYLCASSFLRGLEAFFGQGTRLTVV.

The V and J genes are TRBV24-1 and TRBJ1-1; no firm D call. This CDR3 is built from 14 residues. Trimming cost V 3 bases and J 7 bases, with 14 bases left between them. Germline loops: CDR1 KGHDR, CDR2 SFDVKD. The CDR3 loop reads CATSDPARGNEAFF. CDR3 coding DNA: TGTGCCACCAGTGATCCCGCGCGAGGCAATGAAGCTTTCTTT.